What follows are 8 T cell receptor beta chains derived from one specimen sequenced in a study of tumor and adjacent non-tumor tissue in lung cancer (dated by TCRdb to the late 2010s). The library was prepared using multiplex PCR. The run used an Illumina HiSeq 2500. TCRbeta libraries were constructed through three rounds of nested PCR with primers (Table S4) according to protocols modified from ARM-PCR. TCRdb took the public reads, trimmed them with fastp at Q25, ran MiXCR for clone calling and kept in-frame beta chains. Rows with a matching CDR3 protein are joined into one entry that keeps the most common DNA and genes. This sample comprises fewer than 100,000 distinct CDR3 sequences, roughly 72% of them detected only once. Clones ranked in the top ten supply roughly a tenth of the sample. RNA was isolated from bulk unsorted tissue, and RNA quality was assessed with a NanoDrop ND-1000 and an Agilent 2100.

The sequenced material came from lung tumor tissue. Every receptor here comes from a woman aged 40 to 50 with non-small cell lung cancer.

Concerning this clonotype itself: A read error may explain this, as a much larger clone is one base away. The chain couples TRBV12-3 or TRBV12-4 to TRBJ2-3, with 7 bases lining up with TRBD2. This CDR3 is built from 17 residues. CDR3 nucleotides: TGTGCCAGCAGTGGAGGTCAGAGCGGGATTGACACAGATATGCAGTATTTT. Its translation is CASSGGQSGIDTDMQYF.

Comment on this clonotype: This may be a read error: a much more frequent sequence differs by one nucleotide. This rearrangement joins TRBV7-8 to TRBJ2-3, with 12 positions matching TRBD2. The germline gives CDR1 SGHVS, CDR2 FQNEAQ. Trimming removed 3 bases from V and 8 bases from J; junction bases left unmatched: 12. CDR3 length: 17 residues. CDR3 residues: CASSLYPGLAGGGTQYF. The CDR3 DNA follows: TGTGCCAGCAGCTTGTACCCGGGCCTAGCGGGAGGGGGTACGCAGTATTTT.

This clonotype was seen many times. V usage is TRBV4-1 and J usage is TRBJ2-3; D is uncertain. V dropped 1 base and J dropped 0 bases, with 11 bases sitting between them. The V gene's germline CDR1 is MGHRA and CDR2 YSYEKL. The CDR3 is 16 residues long. The CDR3 protein is CASSQVNLVSTDTQYF. The CDR3 coding sequence is TGCGCCAGCAGCCAAGTAAATCTCGTTAGCACAGATACGCAGTATTTT.

About this clonotype itself: One end of the junction does not line up with germline, which may come from a read error. The chain employs TRBV28 and TRBJ2-3; D is undetermined. This CDR3 has 11 residues. Germline loops: CDR1 MDHEN, CDR2 SYDVKM. The CDR3 sequence: CANTDTDTQYF. DNA for the CDR3: TGCGCCAACACCGACACAGATACGCAGTATTTT.

Note on this clonotype: This could be a read error, since a much larger clone is one nucleotide away. The genes are TRBV28 and TRBJ1-5; a weak D match, TRBD1 (5 bases). The CDR3 consists of 12 residues. The germline V gene encodes CDR1 MDHEN and CDR2 SYDVKM. CDR3 sequence (DNA): TGTGTCAGCATGTCAGGGTCCTCGGCCCAGCATTTT. Translated: CVSMSGSSAQHF.

The count of this clonotype is one. No conserved phenylalanine or tryptophan is present at the end of the CDR3, so a read error is the likely explanation. The chain employs TRBV29-1 and TRBJ2-7; 8 nucleotides match TRBD2. Per germline, CDR1 SQVTM and CDR2 ANQGSEA. The CDR3 loop spans 14 amino acids. The DNA of the CDR3 is TGCAGCGTTGAAACGGCGGGAGGACCCTACGAACAGTACCTC. It specifies CSVETAGGPYEQYL.

This clonotype was detected ten times or more. This chain joins TRBV5-1 and TRBJ1-3; weak D call: TRBD1 (6 bases). Deletions cut 1 base from V and 0 bases from J, with 14 bases between. CDR3 length equals 17 residues. Per the germline V gene, CDR1 is SGHRS and CDR2 is YFSETQ. CDR3 loop: CASSLRGTTSSGNTIYF. The CDR3 region has the DNA TGCGCCAGCAGCTTGAGAGGGACAACGAGCTCTGGAAACACCATATATTTT.

This clonotype was observed many times. The chain has TRBV5-1 and TRBJ2-1; TRBD2 agrees at 13 bases. Per the germline V gene, CDR1 is SGHRS and CDR2 is YFSETQ. Trimming took 4 bases from V and 3 from J; bases not matched to a gene: 7. The CDR3 totals 17 residues. The CDR3: CASSPRTSGGGYNEQFF. CDR3 in DNA: TGCGCCAGCAGCCCCAGGACTAGCGGGGGTGGCTACAATGAGCAGTTCTTC.